Listed below are T cell receptor beta chains from one sample, sequenced in a study of T cells in Graves' hyperthyroidism and ophthalmopathy. TCRdb passed the multiplex PCR reads through MiXCR, listing each CDR3 protein once. Among about 590,000 distinct CDR3 sequences listed, about 15% were seen once. Sequencing was performed on blood. The receptors shown here come from a woman under 40 with Graves' hyperthyroidism. The CDR3 runs from the conserved cysteine through the conserved F or W. The D gene is left open where the match is weak. Not every row has a clone size; where given, it reads once, few, many or a size class.

CDR3 protein: CSASRSPGLAGTLGTDTQYF
CDR3 DNA: TGCAGTGCTAGCCGCTCCCCGGGACTAGCGGGCACTTTGGGCACAGATACGCAGTATTTT
clone size: few
V gene: TRBV20-1
D gene: TRBD2
J gene: TRBJ2-3

CDR3 protein: CASSMSGILADTQYF
CDR3 DNA: TGTGCCAGTAGTATGAGCGGGATCCTCGCGGATACGCAGTATTTT
clone size: NA
V gene: TRBV19
D gene: TRBD2
J gene: TRBJ2-3

CDR3 protein: CAISESSPGQGRRGTEAFF
CDR3 DNA: TGTGCCATCAGTGAGTCGTCTCCGGGACAGGGGCGTCGGGGCACTGAAGCTTTCTTT
clone size: many
V gene: TRBV10-3
D gene: TRBD1
J gene: TRBJ1-1

CDR3 protein: CASSGQGINTGELFF
CDR3 DNA: TGTGCCAGCAGTGGGCAGGGAATAAACACCGGGGAGCTGTTTTTT
clone size: many
V gene: TRBV2
D gene: NA
J gene: TRBJ2-2

CDR3 protein: CASPPPYLGMGRNSNQPQHF
CDR3 DNA: TGTGCCAGCCCTCCGCCCTACCTAGGGATGGGGCGAAATAGCAATCAGCCCCAGCATTTT
clone size: NA
V gene: TRBV6-1
D gene: NA
J gene: TRBJ1-5

CDR3 protein: CASSWTKSINEKLFF
CDR3 DNA: TGCGCCAGCAGCTGGACCAAGTCCATCAATGAAAAACTGTTTTTT
clone size: NA
V gene: TRBV5-1
D gene: NA
J gene: TRBJ1-4

CDR3 protein: CASSLSGTSGYSYNEQFF
CDR3 DNA: TGTGCCAGCAGTTTAAGTGGGACTAGCGGATACTCCTACAATGAGCAGTTCTTC
clone size: many
V gene: TRBV27
D gene: TRBD2
J gene: TRBJ2-1

CDR3 protein: CASRVAGAKDEQFF
CDR3 DNA: TGTGCCAGCAGGGTAGCGGGAGCTAAGGATGAGCAGTTCTTC
clone size: NA
V gene: TRBV6-2/TRBV6-3
D gene: TRBD2
J gene: TRBJ2-1

CDR3 protein: CASSSPGGGGETQYF
CDR3 DNA: TGTGCCAGCAGCTCCCCTGGGGGGGGCGGAGAGACCCAGTACTTC
clone size: many
V gene: TRBV5-6
D gene: NA
J gene: TRBJ2-5

CDR3 protein: CASSLNSPLHF
CDR3 DNA: TGTGCCAGCAGTTTAAATTCACCCCTCCACTTT
clone size: many
V gene: TRBV12-3/TRBV12-4
D gene: NA
J gene: TRBJ1-6

CDR3 protein: CASAGAGGTDTQYF
CDR3 DNA: TGTGCCAGTGCGGGAGCGGGGGGCACAGATACGCAGTATTTT
clone size: many
V gene: TRBV2
D gene: TRBD2
J gene: TRBJ2-3

CDR3 protein: CASSAMGLAMNEQFF
CDR3 DNA: TGTGCCAGCAGTGCCATGGGACTAGCGATGAATGAGCAGTTCTTC
clone size: few
V gene: TRBV2
D gene: TRBD2
J gene: TRBJ2-1

CDR3 protein: CTSSLDLGDTQYF
CDR3 DNA: TGTACCAGCAGCTTAGACTTGGGGGATACGCAGTATTTT
clone size: few
V gene: TRBV7-6
D gene: NA
J gene: TRBJ2-3

CDR3 protein: CASSLESPFYNEQFF
CDR3 DNA: TGCGCCAGCAGCTTAGAATCTCCTTTCTACAATGAGCAGTTCTTC
clone size: many
V gene: TRBV5-1
D gene: NA
J gene: TRBJ2-1

CDR3 protein: CAWAISGANEQFF
CDR3 DNA: TGTGCCTGGGCAATCAGCGGGGCTAATGAGCAGTTCTTC
clone size: many
V gene: TRBV30
D gene: TRBD2
J gene: TRBJ2-1